Below are 9 T cell receptor beta chains sequenced from a single sample in a study of cytomegalovirus exposure and HLA in healthy donors. Only in-frame clones appear in the TCRdb table, and some are missing; sequencing was by immunoSEQ multiplex PCR. The data hold about 50,000 clones, with roughly nine tenths observed a single time. Sequenced input: PBMCs. The receptors originated from a man aged 18 to 29 in good health and CMV-seronegative.

V gene TRBV4-1 combines with J gene TRBJ2-2, with D perhaps TRBD1 (5 bases). The V end lost 4 bases, the J end lost 0 bases, and 12 bases lay between the germline ends. Germline values: CDR1 MGHRA, CDR2 YSYEKL. There are 16 residues in the CDR3. The CDR3 reads CASSPIQGPNTGELFF. Written as DNA, the CDR3 is TGCGCCAGCAGCCCGATCCAGGGCCCGAACACCGGGGAGCTGTTTTTT.

CDR3 protein: CASTRRAVGGYTF. The CDR3 nucleotides are TGTGCCAGTACCCGACGAGCGGTGGGGGGCTACACCTTC. J is TRBJ1-2 and V is TRBV19; D uncertain. The CDR3 totals 13 residues. Deletions cut 7 bases from V and 8 bases from J, with 17 bases between. The germline V gene encodes CDR1 LNHDA and CDR2 SQIVND (reference sequence).

The V call is TRBV10-3, the J call TRBJ2-4; 16 positions match TRBD2. Germline CDR1 reads ENHRY; CDR2 reads SYGVKD. This CDR3 has 17 amino acids. V gave up 6 bases and J gave up 5 bases; unmatched junction bases: 7. Here the CDR3 reads CAIRPGTSGRAENIQYF. CDR3 DNA: TGTGCCATCAGACCAGGGACTAGCGGGAGGGCCGAAAACATTCAGTACTTC.

The rearrangement links TRBV6-6 to TRBJ2-2; D is unresolved. Looked up from germline, CDR1 is MNHNY and CDR2 is SVGAGI (reference sequence). The V end lost 2 bases, the J end lost 4 bases, and 8 bases lay between the germline ends. The CDR3 has 14 amino acids. This CDR3 is CASSYVAPTGELFF. The DNA for the CDR3 is TGTGCCAGCAGTTACGTAGCTCCCACCGGGGAGCTGTTTTTT.

The chain recombines TRBV11-2 with TRBJ1-1, with D tentatively TRBD1 (5 bases). V was trimmed by 5 bases and J by 5 bases, leaving 15 bases between them. This CDR3 region has 14 residues. Germline assignment: CDR1 SGHAT and CDR2 FQNNGV. As DNA, the CDR3 is TGTGCCAGCAGCCCCCCTGCGGGGGGGACTGAAGCTTTCTTT. It yields the protein CASSPPAGGTEAFF. Filled out from reference TRBV11-2 and TRBJ1-1, the complete variable domain reads EAGVAQSPRYKIIEKRQSVAFWCNPISGHATLYWYQQILGQGPKLLIQFQNNGVVDDSQLPKDRFSAERLKGVDSTLKIQPAKLEDSAVYLCASSPPAGGTEAFFGQGTRLTVV.

The V call is TRBV2, the J call TRBJ1-2; D is perhaps TRBD1 (5 bases). Trimming shortened V by 8 bases and J by 1 base, and 14 bases separated the two germline ends. The CDR3 loop spans 14 amino acids. The germline V gene has CDR1 SNHLY and CDR2 FYNNEI. In nucleotides, the CDR3 is TGTGCCAGCCTTCCCCGGGGGGTTAACTATGGCTACACCTTC. Residues: CASLPRGVNYGYTF.

The chain uses TRBV28 and TRBJ1-4, with D perhaps matching TRBD1 (5 bases). The V and J ends lost 1 base and 0 bases respectively, with 27 bases between them. The CDR3 is 22 amino acids. Per the germline V gene, CDR1 is MDHEN and CDR2 is SYDVKM. Here the CDR3 DNA reads TGTGCCAGCAGTTTATTGGCCACTGGGGGGTCAAGAGAGATTTCAACTAATGAAAAACTGTTTTTT. As protein: CASSLLATGGSREISTNEKLFF.

CDR3 sequence: CASRDGRAQAQFF. The CDR3 DNA sequence: TGTGCCAGTAGAGACGGGAGGGCACAGGCGCAGTTCTTC. The chain couples TRBV19 to TRBJ2-1, with 8 bases that match TRBD2. CDR1 LNHDA and CDR2 SQIVND come from the germline V gene (reference sequence). V was pared by 6 bases and J by 12 bases, with 10 bases of the junction left unmatched. CDR3 length: 13 amino acids.

The rearrangement joins TRBV28 to TRBJ2-7; TRBD2 agrees at 8 bases. CDR1 and CDR2 from the germline V gene are MDHEN and SYDVKM. The CDR3 runs 15 residues. The V segment lost 2 bases and the J segment 5 bases; nucleotides outside the gene matches: 8. The CDR3 sequence: CASSLIRLAGNEQYF. The CDR3 coding sequence is TGTGCCAGCAGTTTAATAAGGCTAGCGGGTAACGAGCAGTACTTC.